This T cell receptor beta chain stems from a study of CD8 T cells in Susac syndrome. RNA totalling roughly 0.45 to 1 ug underwent reverse transcription with random hexamers. Multiplex immunoSEQ PCR targeted 54 Vbeta and 13 Jbeta TCR beta segments. TCRdb re-analysed the immunoSEQ multiplex PCR reads in MiXCR, keeping a single row per CDR3 protein. The sample lists around 200,000 distinct CDR3 sequences, 92% occurring once. This clonotype was seen more than once but under ten times. Its target is unknown. Sequencing of TCR beta was carried out in blood CD8+ and CD4+ T cells. TEMRA cells were FACS-enriched, unlike CD8+ and CD4+ T cells, which were negatively isolated. General study results and limits: The study conceded that relatively few individuals underwent its TCR sequencing and HLA analysis.

The CDR3 spans 16 residues. V shed 1 base and J 6 bases; nucleotides not matched to a gene: 11. CDR1 and CDR2 from the germline V gene are GTSNPN and SVGIG (reference sequence). The genes are TRBV30 and TRBJ2-3; 9 positions match TRBD2. The sequencing input was CD8+ T cells from PBMCs. The clonotype originates from a human donor with multiple sclerosis. This CDR3 is CAWSDESGGRADTQYF. CDR3 nucleotides: TGTGCCTGGAGTGACGAGAGCGGGGGGCGGGCTGATACGCAGTATTTT.